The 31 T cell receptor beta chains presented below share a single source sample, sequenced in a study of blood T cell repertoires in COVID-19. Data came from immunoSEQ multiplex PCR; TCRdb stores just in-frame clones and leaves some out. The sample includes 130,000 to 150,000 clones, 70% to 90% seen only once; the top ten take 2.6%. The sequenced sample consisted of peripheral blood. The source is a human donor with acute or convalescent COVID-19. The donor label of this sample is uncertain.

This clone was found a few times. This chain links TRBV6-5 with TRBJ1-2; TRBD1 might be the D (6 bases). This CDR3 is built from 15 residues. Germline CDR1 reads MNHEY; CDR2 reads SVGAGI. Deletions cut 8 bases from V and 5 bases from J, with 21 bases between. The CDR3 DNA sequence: TGTGCCAGCGGAGAGGTAACAGGGCCCTTATATGGCTACACCTTC. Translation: CASGEVTGPLYGYTF.

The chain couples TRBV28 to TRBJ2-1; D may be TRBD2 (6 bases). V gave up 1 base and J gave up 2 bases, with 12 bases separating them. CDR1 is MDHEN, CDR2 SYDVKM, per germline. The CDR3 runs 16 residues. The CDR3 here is CASSLFAGFTYNEQFF. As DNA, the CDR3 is TGTGCCAGCAGTTTATTCGCGGGGTTCACCTACAATGAGCAGTTCTTC.

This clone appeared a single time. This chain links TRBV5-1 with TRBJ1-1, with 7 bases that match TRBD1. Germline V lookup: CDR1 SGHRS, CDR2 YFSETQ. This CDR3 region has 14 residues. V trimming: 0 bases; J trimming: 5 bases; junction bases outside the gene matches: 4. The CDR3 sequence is CASSLEAGGTEAFF. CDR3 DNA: TGCGCCAGCAGCTTGGAGGCAGGGGGGACTGAAGCTTTCTTT.

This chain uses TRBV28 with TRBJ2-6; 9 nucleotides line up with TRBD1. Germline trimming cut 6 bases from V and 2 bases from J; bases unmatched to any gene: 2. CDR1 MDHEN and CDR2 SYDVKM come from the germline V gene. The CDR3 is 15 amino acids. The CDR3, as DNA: TGTGCCAGCAGCACAGGGGGCGCTGGGGCCAACGTCCTGACTTTC. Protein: CASSTGGAGANVLTF. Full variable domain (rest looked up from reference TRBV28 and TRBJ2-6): DVKVTQSSRYLVKRTGEKVFLECVQDMDHENMFWYRQDPGLGLRLIYFSYDVKMKEKGDIPEGYSVSREKKERFSLILESASTNQTSMYLCASSTGGAGANVLTFGAGSRLTVL.

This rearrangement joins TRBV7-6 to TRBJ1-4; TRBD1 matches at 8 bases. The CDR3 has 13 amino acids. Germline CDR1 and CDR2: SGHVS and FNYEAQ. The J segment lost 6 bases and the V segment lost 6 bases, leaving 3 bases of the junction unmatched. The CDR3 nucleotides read TGTGCCAGCAGATCGACAGGGGATGAAAAACTGTTTTTT. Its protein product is CASRSTGDEKLFF.

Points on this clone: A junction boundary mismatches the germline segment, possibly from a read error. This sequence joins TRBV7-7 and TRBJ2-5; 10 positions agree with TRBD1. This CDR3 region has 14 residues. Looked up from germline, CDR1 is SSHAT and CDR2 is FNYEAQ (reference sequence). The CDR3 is CASSPGQGGETQYF. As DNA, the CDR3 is TGTGCTAGCAGCCCTGGACAGGGGGGAGAGACCCAGTACTTC.

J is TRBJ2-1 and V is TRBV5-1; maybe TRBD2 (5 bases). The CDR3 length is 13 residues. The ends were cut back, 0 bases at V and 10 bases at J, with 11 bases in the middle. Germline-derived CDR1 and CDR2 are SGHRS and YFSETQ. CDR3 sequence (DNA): TGCGCCAGCAGCTTGGCCTCGAGGGTCGAGCAGTTCTTC. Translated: CASSLASRVEQFF.

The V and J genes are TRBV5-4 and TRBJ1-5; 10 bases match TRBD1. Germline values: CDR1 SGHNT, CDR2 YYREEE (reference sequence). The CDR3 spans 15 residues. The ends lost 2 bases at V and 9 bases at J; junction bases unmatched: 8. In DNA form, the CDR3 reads TGTGCCAGCAGCTTCGACAGGGGGCAGGGTACGCCCCAGCATTTT. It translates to CASSFDRGQGTPQHF.

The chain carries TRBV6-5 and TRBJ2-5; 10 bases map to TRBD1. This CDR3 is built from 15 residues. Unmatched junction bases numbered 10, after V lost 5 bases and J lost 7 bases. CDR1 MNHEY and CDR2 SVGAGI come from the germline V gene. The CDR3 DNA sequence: TGTGCCAGCAGTAATGACAGGGGGCGTCGGGCGACCCAGTACTTC. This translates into CASSNDRGRRATQYF.

The CDR3 spells CASSMAGGYNEQFF. The CDR3 DNA follows: TGTGCCAGTAGTATGGCGGGGGGATACAATGAGCAGTTCTTC. The chain recombines TRBV19 with TRBJ2-1; TRBD2 matches at 8 bases. CDR1 and CDR2 (germline): LNHDA, SQIVND (reference sequence). Trimming removed 3 bases from V and 4 bases from J; junction bases left unmatched: 2. The CDR3 is 14 amino acids.

CDR3 in amino acids: CASSPPNRQGYEQYF. The CDR3 bases are TGTGCCAGCAGCCCACCCAATCGACAGGGCTACGAGCAGTACTTC. V is TRBV7-2 and J is TRBJ2-7; 7 nucleotides agree with TRBD1. The trim removed 5 bases at V and 3 bases at J, leaving 10 bases unmatched. The CDR3 is made up of 15 amino acids. Germline values: CDR1 SGHTA, CDR2 FQGNSA.

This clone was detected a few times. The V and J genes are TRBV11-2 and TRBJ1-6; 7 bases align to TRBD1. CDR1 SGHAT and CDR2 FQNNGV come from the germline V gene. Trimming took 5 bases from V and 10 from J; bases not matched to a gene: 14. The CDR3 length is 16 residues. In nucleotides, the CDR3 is TGTGCCAGCAGCCCGTCGCTGATGCCGGGACAGTCACCCCTCCACTTT. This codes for CASSPSLMPGQSPLHF.

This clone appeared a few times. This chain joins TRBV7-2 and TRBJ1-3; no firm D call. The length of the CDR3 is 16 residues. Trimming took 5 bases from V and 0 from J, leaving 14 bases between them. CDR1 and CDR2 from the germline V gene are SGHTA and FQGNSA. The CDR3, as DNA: TGTGCCAGCAGCCTCCTGGCAGTACACTCTGGAAACACCATATATTTT. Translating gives CASSLLAVHSGNTIYF.

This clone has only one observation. For the CDR3, the DNA is TGTGCCAGTAGTATTTTTCAGGGACAGGGCTACGAGCAGTACTTC. This translates into CASSIFQGQGYEQYF. The V call is TRBV19, the J call TRBJ2-7; 9 nucleotides match TRBD1. The CDR3 is made up of 15 amino acids. V lost 3 bases and J lost 3; bases outside the gene matches: 6. CDR1 LNHDA and CDR2 SQIVND come from the germline V gene (reference sequence).

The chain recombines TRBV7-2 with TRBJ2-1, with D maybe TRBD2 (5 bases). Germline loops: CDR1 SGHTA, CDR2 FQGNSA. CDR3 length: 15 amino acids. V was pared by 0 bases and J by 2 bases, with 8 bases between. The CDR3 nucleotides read TGTGCCAGCAGCTTAGCGGGAGTTGCCTACAATGAGCAGTTCTTC. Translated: CASSLAGVAYNEQFF. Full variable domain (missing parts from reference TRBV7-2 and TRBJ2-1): GAGVSQSPSNKVTEKGKDVELRCDPISGHTALYWYRQSLGQGLEFLIYFQGNSAPDKSGLPSDRFSAERTGGSVSTLTIQRTQQEDSAVYLCASSLAGVAYNEQFFGPGTRLTVL.

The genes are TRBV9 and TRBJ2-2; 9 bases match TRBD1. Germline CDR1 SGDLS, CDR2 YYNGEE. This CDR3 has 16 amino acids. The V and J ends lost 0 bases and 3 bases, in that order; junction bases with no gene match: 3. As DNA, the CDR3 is TGTGCCAGCAGCGTAGTAGGGACAGGGTACACCGGGGAGCTGTTTTTT. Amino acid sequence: CASSVVGTGYTGELFF.

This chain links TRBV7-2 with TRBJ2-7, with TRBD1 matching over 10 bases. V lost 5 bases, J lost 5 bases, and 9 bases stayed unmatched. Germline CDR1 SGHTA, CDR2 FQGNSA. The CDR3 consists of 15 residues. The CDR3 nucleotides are TGTGCCAGCAGCAAGGGGGGACAGGGGTACCACGAGCAGTACTTC. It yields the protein CASSKGGQGYHEQYF.

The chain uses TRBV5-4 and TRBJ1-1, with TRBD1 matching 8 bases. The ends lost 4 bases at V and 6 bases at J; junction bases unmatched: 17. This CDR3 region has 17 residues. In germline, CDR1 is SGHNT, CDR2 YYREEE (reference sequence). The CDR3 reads CASSLKRPGQGVAEAFF. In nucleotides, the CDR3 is TGTGCCAGCAGCCTAAAAAGGCCCGGACAGGGTGTCGCTGAAGCTTTCTTT.

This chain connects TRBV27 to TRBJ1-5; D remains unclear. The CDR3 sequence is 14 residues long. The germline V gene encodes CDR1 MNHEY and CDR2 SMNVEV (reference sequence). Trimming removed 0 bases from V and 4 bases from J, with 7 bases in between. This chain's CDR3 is CASSLSFLNQPQHF. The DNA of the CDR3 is TGTGCCAGCAGTTTATCTTTCCTTAATCAGCCCCAGCATTTT.

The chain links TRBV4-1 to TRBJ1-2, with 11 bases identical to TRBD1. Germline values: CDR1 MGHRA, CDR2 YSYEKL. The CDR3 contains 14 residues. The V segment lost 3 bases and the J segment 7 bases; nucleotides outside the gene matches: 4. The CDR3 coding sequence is TGCGCCAGCAGCCAGGAGGACAGGGGGCTTGGCTACACCTTC. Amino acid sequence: CASSQEDRGLGYTF.

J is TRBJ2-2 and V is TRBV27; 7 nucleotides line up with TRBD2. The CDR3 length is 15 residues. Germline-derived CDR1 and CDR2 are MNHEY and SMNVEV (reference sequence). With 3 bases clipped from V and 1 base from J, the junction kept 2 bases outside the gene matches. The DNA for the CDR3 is TGTGCCAGCAGTTTCCGGGGGGTGAACACCGGGGAGCTGTTTTTT. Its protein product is CASSFRGVNTGELFF.

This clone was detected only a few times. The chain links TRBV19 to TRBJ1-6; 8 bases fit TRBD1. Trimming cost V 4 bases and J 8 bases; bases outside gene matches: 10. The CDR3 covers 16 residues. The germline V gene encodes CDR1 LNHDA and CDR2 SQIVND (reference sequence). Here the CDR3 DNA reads TGTGCCAGTAGTAAAAAAAGGACAGGGACATATTCACCCCTCCACTTT. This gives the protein CASSKKRTGTYSPLHF.

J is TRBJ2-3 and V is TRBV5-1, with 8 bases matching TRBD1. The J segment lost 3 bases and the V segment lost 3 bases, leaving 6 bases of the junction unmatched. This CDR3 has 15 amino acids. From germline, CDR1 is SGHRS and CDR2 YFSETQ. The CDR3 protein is CASSSGTGLTDTQYF. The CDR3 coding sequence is TGCGCCAGCAGCTCGGGGACAGGTCTGACAGATACGCAGTATTTT.

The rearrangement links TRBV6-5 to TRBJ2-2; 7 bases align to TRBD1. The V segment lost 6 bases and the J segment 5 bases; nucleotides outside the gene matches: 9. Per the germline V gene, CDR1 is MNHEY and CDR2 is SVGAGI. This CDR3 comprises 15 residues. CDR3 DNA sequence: TGTGCCAGCAGAAACACAGGGGTTGGTACCGGGGAGCTGTTTTTT. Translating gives CASRNTGVGTGELFF.

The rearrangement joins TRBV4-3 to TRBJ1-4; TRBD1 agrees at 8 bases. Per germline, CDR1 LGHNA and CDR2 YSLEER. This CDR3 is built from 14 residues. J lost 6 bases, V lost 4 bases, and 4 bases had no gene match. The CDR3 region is CASSLNRGDEKLFF. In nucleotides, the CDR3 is TGCGCCAGCAGCCTTAACAGGGGGGATGAAAAACTGTTTTTT.

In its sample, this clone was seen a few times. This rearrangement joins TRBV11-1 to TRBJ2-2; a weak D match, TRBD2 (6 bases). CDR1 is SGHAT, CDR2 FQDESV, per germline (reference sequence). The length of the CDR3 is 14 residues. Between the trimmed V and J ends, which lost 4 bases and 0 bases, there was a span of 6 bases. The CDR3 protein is CASSSSANTGELFF. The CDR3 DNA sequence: TGTGCCAGCAGCTCTAGCGCGAACACCGGGGAGCTGTTTTTT.

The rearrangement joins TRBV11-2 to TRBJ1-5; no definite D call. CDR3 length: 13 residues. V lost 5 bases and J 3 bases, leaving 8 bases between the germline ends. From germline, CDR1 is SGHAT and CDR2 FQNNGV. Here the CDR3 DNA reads TGTGCCAGCAGCACCCAGGCCAATCAGCCCCAGCATTTT. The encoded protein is CASSTQANQPQHF.

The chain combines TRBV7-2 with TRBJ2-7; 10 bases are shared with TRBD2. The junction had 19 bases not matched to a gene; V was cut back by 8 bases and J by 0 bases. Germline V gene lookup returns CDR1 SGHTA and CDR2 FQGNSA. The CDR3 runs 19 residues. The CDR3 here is CASRPPGGAGLAISYEQYV. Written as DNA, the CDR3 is TGTGCCAGCCGCCCCCCGGGGGGGGCGGGACTAGCGATCTCCTACGAGCAGTACGTC.

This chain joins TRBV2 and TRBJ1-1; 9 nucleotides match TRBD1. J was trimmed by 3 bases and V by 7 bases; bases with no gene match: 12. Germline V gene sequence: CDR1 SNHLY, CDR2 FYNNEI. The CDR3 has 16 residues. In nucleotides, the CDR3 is TGTGCCAGCACTGGGGACAGGGTCGCGATTTACACTGAAGCTTTCTTT. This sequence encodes CASTGDRVAIYTEAFF.

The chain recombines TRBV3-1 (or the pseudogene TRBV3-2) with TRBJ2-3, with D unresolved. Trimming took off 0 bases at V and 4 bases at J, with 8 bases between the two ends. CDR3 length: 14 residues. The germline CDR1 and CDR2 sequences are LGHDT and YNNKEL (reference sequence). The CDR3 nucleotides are TGTGCCAGCAGCCAAGATGCGGCCGCAGATACGCAGTATTTT. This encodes CASSQDAAADTQYF.

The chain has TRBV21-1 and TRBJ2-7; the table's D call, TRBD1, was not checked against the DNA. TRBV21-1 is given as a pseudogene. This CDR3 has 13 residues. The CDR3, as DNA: TGTGCCAGCAGCAGGCAGGGATCCTACGAGCAGTACGTC. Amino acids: CASSRQGSYEQYV.